The next 9 T cell receptor beta chains were all read from a single sample in a study of cytomegalovirus exposure and HLA in healthy donors. The repertoire was sequenced with immunoSEQ multiplex PCR; TCRdb's copy has only in-frame clones and lacks some. The repertoire holds 65,000 to 85,000 clones, with roughly 95% as singletons. Source material: PBMCs. The receptor set was obtained from a woman aged 18-35 years in good health and CMV-seronegative.

The chain carries TRBV2 and TRBJ1-5; 7 bases match TRBD1. Germline V CDR1 and CDR2: SNHLY, FYNNEI. With V trimmed by 6 bases and J by 2 bases, 4 bases remained unmatched. The CDR3 sequence is 14 residues long. This CDR3 is CASRTGTGNQPQHF. The CDR3 region has the DNA TGTGCCAGCAGGACCGGGACAGGCAATCAGCCCCAGCATTTT.

V is TRBV2 and J is TRBJ1-1; no reliable D call. V was clipped by 2 bases and J by 0 bases, with 7 bases between them. The CDR3 covers 14 residues. The germline V gene has CDR1 SNHLY and CDR2 FYNNEI. For the CDR3, the DNA is TGTGCCAGCAGTGAACTCCTAATGAACACTGAAGCTTTCTTT. This codes for CASSELLMNTEAFF.

The chain couples TRBV7-2 to TRBJ2-5; D unclear. The CDR3 consists of 15 residues. Germline-derived CDR1 and CDR2 are SGHTA and FQGNSA. The ends were cut back, 2 bases at V and 5 bases at J, with 15 bases in the middle. The CDR3 DNA reads as TGTGCCAGCAGCTTAATTGCGGCCGGTCGGGAGACCCAGTACTTC. Amino acids: CASSLIAAGRETQYF.

The chain employs TRBV7-9 and TRBJ2-2; D gene unclear. Germline CDR1 SEHNR, CDR2 FQNEAQ (reference sequence). V lost 2 bases to trimming and J lost 5 bases, with 18 bases between them. This CDR3 contains 17 residues. CDR3 residues: CASSLMIGQEVTGELFF. In DNA, the CDR3 is TGTGCCAGCAGCTTAATGATTGGGCAGGAAGTTACCGGGGAGCTGTTTTTT.

The genes are TRBV4-2 and TRBJ2-3; D unresolved. Deletions cut 0 bases from V and 4 bases from J, with 14 bases between. Germline values: CDR1 LGHNA, CDR2 YNFKEQ. This CDR3 is 16 amino acids long. CDR3 residues: CASSQEGRSVADTQYF. CDR3 DNA: TGTGCCAGCAGCCAAGAAGGCAGGTCGGTTGCAGATACGCAGTATTTT.

The chain combines TRBV4-2 with TRBJ2-1, with 8 bases matching TRBD2. This CDR3 is built from 15 residues. The germline V gene has CDR1 LGHNA and CDR2 YNFKEQ. With V trimmed by 2 bases and J by 3 bases, 3 bases remained unmatched. CDR3 bases: TGTGCCAGCAGCCAACCCAGCGGGAGCTACAATGAGCAGTTCTTC. Translation: CASSQPSGSYNEQFF.

This sequence joins TRBV19 and TRBJ1-5; D ambiguous. Germline values: CDR1 LNHDA, CDR2 SQIVND (reference sequence). Trimming shortened V by 1 base and J by 1 base, and 11 bases separated the two germline ends. This CDR3 spans 16 amino acids. The CDR3 here is CASSIGGLVSNQPQHF. CDR3 DNA sequence: TGTGCCAGTAGTATAGGAGGGTTGGTCAGCAATCAGCCCCAGCATTTT.

V usage is TRBV28 and J usage is TRBJ2-7; 11 nucleotides match TRBD2. Germline V gene sequence: CDR1 MDHEN, CDR2 SYDVKM. The CDR3 runs 15 residues. J lost 0 bases, V lost 6 bases, and 4 bases had no gene match. The DNA for the CDR3 is TGTGCCAGCAGCCTGACTAGCGGGACCTCCTACGAGCAGTACTTC. Amino acid sequence: CASSLTSGTSYEQYF.

The CDR3 loop reads CASGPQGAKNIQYF. The DNA for the CDR3 is TGTGCCAGCGGCCCCCAGGGAGCCAAAAACATTCAGTACTTC. The chain recombines TRBV7-9 with TRBJ2-4; D is perhaps TRBD1 (5 bases). CDR3 length: 14 amino acids. V dropped 8 bases and J dropped 0 bases, with 11 bases sitting between them. From germline, CDR1 is SEHNR and CDR2 FQNEAQ (reference sequence).